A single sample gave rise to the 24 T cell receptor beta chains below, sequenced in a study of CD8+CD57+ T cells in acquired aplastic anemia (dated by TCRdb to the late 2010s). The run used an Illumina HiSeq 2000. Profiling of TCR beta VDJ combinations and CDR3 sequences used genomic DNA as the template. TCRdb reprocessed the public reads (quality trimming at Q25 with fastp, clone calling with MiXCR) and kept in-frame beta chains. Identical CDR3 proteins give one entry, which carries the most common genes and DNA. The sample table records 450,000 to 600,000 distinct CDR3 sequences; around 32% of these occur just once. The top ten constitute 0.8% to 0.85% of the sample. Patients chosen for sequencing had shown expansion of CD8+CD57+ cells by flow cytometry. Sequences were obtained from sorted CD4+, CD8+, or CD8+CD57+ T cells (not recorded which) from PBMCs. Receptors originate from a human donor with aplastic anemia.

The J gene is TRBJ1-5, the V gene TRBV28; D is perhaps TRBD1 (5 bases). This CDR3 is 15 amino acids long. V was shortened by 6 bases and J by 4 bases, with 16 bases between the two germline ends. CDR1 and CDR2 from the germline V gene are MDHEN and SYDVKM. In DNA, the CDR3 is TGTGCCAGCAGGACGGGTTGGGGGTCAAATCAGCCCCAGCATTTT. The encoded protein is CASRTGWGSNQPQHF.

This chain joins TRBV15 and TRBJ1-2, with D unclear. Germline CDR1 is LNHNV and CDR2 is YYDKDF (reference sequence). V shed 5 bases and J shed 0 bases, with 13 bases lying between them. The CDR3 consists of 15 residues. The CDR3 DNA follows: TGTGCCACCAGCTTATTGGGAGTTACTAACTATGGCTACACCTTC. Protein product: CATSLLGVTNYGYTF.

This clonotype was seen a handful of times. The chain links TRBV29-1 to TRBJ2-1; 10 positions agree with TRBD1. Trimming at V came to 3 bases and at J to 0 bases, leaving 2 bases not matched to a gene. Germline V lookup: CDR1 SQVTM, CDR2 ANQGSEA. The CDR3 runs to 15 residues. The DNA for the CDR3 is TGCAGCGTTGAGGGACAGGGGAGCTCCTACAATGAGCAGTTCTTC. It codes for CSVEGQGSSYNEQFF.

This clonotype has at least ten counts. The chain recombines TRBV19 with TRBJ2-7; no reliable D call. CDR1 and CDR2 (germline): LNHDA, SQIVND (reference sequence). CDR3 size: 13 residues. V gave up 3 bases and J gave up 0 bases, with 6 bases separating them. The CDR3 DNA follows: TGTGCCAGTAGTATGGCCAACTCCTACGAGCAGTACTTC. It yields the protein CASSMANSYEQYF.

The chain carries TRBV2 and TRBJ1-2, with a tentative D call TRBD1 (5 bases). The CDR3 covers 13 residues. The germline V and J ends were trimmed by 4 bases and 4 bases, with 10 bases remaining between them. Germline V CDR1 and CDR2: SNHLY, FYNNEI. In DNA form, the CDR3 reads TGTGCCAGCAGTGGGGAGGGGATCTATGGCTACACCTTC. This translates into CASSGEGIYGYTF.

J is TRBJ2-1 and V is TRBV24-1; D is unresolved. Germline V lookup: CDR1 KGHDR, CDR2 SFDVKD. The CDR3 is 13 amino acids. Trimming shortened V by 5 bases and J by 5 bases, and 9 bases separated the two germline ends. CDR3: CATSASDNNEQFF. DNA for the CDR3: TGTGCCACCAGTGCCTCAGATAACAATGAGCAGTTCTTC.

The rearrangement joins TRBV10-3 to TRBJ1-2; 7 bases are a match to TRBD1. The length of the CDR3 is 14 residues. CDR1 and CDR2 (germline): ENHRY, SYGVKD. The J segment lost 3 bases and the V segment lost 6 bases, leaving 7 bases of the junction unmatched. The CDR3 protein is CAIRTTGLYYGYTF. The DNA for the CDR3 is TGTGCCATCAGGACGACAGGGTTGTACTATGGCTACACCTTC.

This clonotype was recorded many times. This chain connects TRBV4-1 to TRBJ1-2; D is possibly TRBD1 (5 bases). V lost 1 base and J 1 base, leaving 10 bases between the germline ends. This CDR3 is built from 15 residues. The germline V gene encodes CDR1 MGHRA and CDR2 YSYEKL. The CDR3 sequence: CASSQGDGLNYGYTF. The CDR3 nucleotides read TGCGCCAGCAGCCAAGGGGACGGCCTTAACTATGGCTACACCTTC.

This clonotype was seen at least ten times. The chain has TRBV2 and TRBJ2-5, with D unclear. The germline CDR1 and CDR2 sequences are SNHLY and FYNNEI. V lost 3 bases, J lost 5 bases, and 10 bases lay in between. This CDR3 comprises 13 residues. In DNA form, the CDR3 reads TGTGCCAGCAGTGAGGTAGGGATGGAGACCCAGTACTTC. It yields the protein CASSEVGMETQYF.

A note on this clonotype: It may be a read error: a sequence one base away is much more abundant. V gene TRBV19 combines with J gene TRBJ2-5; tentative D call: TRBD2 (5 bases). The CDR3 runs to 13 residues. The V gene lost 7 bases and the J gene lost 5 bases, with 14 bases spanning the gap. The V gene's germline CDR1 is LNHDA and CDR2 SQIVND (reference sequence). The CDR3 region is CASTRKGDETQYF. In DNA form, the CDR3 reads TGTGCCAGTACTAGGAAGGGAGATGAGACCCAGTACTTC.

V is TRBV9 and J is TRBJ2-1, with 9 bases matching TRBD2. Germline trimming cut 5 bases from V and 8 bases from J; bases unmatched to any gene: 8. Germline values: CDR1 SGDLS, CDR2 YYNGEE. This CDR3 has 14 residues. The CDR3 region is CASSPGLAFYEQFF. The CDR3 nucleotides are TGTGCCAGCAGTCCGGGACTAGCATTCTATGAGCAGTTCTTC.

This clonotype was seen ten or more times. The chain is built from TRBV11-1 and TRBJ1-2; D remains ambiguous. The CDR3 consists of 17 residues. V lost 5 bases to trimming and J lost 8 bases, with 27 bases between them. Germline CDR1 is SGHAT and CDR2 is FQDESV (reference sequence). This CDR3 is CASSPYLGGVDRSGYTF. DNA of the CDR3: TGTGCCAGCAGCCCCTACCTCGGCGGGGTAGACCGATCCGGCTACACCTTC.

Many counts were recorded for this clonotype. Here the CDR3 reads CATSRADNSGNTIYF. The CDR3 DNA reads as TGTGCCACCAGCAGAGCTGACAACTCTGGAAACACCATATATTTT. The rearrangement joins TRBV15 to TRBJ1-3; D is unclear. Deletions cut 1 base from V and 0 bases from J, with 7 bases between. The germline gives CDR1 LNHNV, CDR2 YYDKDF (reference sequence). This CDR3 is built from 15 residues.

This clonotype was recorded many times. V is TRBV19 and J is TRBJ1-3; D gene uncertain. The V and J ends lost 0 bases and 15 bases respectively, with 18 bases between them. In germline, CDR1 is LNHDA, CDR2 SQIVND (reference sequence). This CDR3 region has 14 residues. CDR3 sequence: CASSIEGSQANEYF. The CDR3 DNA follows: TGTGCCAGTAGTATAGAAGGGAGCCAGGCCAACGAATATTTT. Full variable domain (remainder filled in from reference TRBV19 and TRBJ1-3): DGGITQSPKYLFRKEGQNVTLSCEQNLNHDAMYWYRQDPGQGLRLIYYSQIVNDFQKGDIAEGYSVSREKKESFPLTVTSAQKNPTAFYLCASSIEGSQANEYFGEGSWLTVV.

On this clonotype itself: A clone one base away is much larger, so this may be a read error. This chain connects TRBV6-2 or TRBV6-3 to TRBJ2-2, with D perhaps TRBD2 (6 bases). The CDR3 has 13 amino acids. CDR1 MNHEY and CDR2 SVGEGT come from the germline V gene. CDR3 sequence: CASSTLNTGGLFF. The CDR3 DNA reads TGTGCCAGCAGTACCCTTAACACCGGGGGGCTGTTTTTT.

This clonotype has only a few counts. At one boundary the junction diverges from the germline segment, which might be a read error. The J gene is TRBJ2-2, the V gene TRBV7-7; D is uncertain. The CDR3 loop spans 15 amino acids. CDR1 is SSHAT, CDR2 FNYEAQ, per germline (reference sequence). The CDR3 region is CASSLARPNTGELFF. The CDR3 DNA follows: TGTGCTAGCAGCTTAGCTAGGCCCAACACCGGGGAGCTGTTTTTT.

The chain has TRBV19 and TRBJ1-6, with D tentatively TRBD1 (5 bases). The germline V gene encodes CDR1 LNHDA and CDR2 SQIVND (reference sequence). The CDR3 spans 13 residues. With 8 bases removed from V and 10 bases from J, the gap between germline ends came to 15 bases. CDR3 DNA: TGTGCCAGTGGGGGTCGACCAGGGTCACCCCTCCACTTT. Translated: CASGGRPGSPLHF. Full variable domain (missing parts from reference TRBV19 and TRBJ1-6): DGGITQSPKYLFRKEGQNVTLSCEQNLNHDAMYWYRQDPGQGLRLIYYSQIVNDFQKGDIAEGYSVSREKKESFPLTVTSAQKNPTAFYLCASGGRPGSPLHFGNGTRLTVT.

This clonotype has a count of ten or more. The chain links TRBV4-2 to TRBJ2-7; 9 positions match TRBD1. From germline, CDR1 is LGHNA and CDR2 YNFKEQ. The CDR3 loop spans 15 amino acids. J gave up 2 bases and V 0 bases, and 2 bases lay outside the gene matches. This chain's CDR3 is CASSQERTGAYEQYF. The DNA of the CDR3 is TGTGCCAGCAGCCAAGAGCGGACAGGGGCCTACGAGCAGTACTTC.

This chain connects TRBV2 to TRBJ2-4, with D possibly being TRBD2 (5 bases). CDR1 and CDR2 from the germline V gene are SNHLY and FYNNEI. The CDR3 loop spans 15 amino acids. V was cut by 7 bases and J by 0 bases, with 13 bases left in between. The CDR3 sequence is CASKGSALAKNIQYF. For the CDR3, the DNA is TGTGCCAGCAAGGGTAGCGCCCTAGCCAAAAACATTCAGTACTTC.

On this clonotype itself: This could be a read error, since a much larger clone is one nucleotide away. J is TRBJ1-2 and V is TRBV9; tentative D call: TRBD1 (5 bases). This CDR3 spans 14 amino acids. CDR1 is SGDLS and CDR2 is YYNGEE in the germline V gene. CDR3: CASNVAGTDYGYTF. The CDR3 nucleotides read TGTGCCAGCAACGTAGCCGGGACGGATTATGGCTACACCTTC.

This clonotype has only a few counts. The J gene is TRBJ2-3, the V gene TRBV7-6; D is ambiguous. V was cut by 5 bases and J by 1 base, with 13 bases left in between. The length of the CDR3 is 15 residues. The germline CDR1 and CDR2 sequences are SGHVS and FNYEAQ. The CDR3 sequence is CASSQAWVGTDTQYF. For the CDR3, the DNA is TGTGCCAGCAGCCAAGCCTGGGTCGGCACAGATACGCAGTATTTT.

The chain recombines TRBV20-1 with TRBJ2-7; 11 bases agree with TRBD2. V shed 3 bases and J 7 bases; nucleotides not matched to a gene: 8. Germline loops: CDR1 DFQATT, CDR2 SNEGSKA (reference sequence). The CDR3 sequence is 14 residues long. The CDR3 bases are TGCAGTGCTAGTGTAGCGGGGGGGCACAATGAGCAGTACTTC. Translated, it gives CSASVAGGHNEQYF.

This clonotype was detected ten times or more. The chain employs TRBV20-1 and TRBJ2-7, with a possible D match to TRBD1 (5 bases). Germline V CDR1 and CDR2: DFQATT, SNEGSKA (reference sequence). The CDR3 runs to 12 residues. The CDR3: CSGTGVFYEQYF. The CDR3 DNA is TGCAGCGGAACAGGTGTCTTCTACGAGCAGTACTTC.

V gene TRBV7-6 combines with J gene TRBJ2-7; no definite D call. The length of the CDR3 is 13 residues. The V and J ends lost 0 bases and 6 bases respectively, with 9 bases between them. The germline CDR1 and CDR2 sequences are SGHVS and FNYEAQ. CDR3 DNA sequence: TGTGCCAGCAGCTTAGCCCGGCCGTCCGAGCAGTACTTC. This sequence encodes CASSLARPSEQYF.